Below, 28 T cell receptor beta chains from the same sample are listed, as sequenced in a study of blood T cell repertoires in COVID-19. Data came from immunoSEQ multiplex PCR; TCRdb stores just in-frame clones and leaves some out. Of some 140,000 clones listed, roughly 89% were seen once; the top ten hold roughly 0.54%. The sequencing sample was made of peripheral blood. The receptors were sampled from a man aged 50 to 60 with acute or convalescent COVID-19.

V usage is TRBV28 and J usage is TRBJ1-1; TRBD1 is a possible D gene (5 bases). The CDR3 loop spans 15 amino acids. The germline V gene has CDR1 MDHEN and CDR2 SYDVKM. Deletions cut 11 bases from V and 1 base from J, with 20 bases between. In nucleotides, the CDR3 is TGTGCCTGCCAGTCGGCAGGGATAGAGAACACTGAAGCTTTCTTT. The encoded protein is CACQSAGIENTEAFF. Full variable domain (remainder filled in from reference TRBV28 and TRBJ1-1): DVKVTQSSRYLVKRTGEKVFLECVQDMDHENMFWYRQDPGLGLRLIYFSYDVKMKEKGDIPEGYSVSREKKERFSLILESASTNQTSMYLCACQSAGIENTEAFFGQGTRLTVV.

The chain combines TRBV18 with TRBJ1-2; tentatively, D is TRBD1 (6 bases). The CDR3 runs to 18 residues. Germline assignment: CDR1 KGHSH and CDR2 LQKENI. With 1 base removed from V and 3 bases from J, the gap between germline ends came to 21 bases. CDR3 sequence: CASSPRRTGGGDDYGYTF. CDR3 coding DNA: TGTGCCAGCTCACCACGGAGGACTGGGGGGGGCGACGACTATGGCTACACCTTC.

The gene calls are TRBV5-6 and TRBJ1-2; D gene ambiguous. Germline V gene lookup returns CDR1 SGHDT and CDR2 YYEEEE. V was clipped by 3 bases and J by 5 bases, with 5 bases between them. The CDR3 length is 11 residues. The DNA of the CDR3 is TGTGCCAGCAGCTCGACTTATGGCTACACCTTC. It specifies CASSSTYGYTF.

This clone was picked up one time. CDR3 sequence: CASSRDRGTGNTIYF. CDR3 nucleotide sequence: TGCGCCAGCAGCCGCGACAGGGGGACTGGAAACACCATATATTTT. The chain couples TRBV4-1 to TRBJ1-3, with TRBD1 matching 9 bases. CDR1 is MGHRA and CDR2 is YSYEKL in the germline V gene. The CDR3 spans 15 residues. Trimming took 4 bases from V and 2 from J; bases not matched to a gene: 3.

The chain is built from TRBV2 and TRBJ2-2; D possibly corresponds to TRBD1 (5 bases). The CDR3 length is 12 residues. Germline CDR1 and CDR2: SNHLY and FYNNEI. V was shortened by 4 bases and J by 7 bases, with 7 bases between the two germline ends. For the CDR3, the DNA is TGTGCCAGCAGTGGACAGTTCGGGGAGCTGTTTTTT. It translates to CASSGQFGELFF.

This rearrangement joins TRBV5-6 to TRBJ1-3; D is ambiguous. With 1 base removed from V and 0 bases from J, the gap between germline ends came to 11 bases. The CDR3 totals 16 residues. Germline CDR1 reads SGHDT; CDR2 reads YYEEEE. This chain's CDR3 is CASSLRVRASGNTIYF. CDR3 bases: TGTGCCAGCAGCTTGAGGGTGAGGGCCTCTGGAAACACCATATATTTT.

This chain uses TRBV28 with TRBJ1-2, with D possibly matching TRBD1 (5 bases). Germline values: CDR1 MDHEN, CDR2 SYDVKM. The CDR3 contains 12 residues. V lost 7 bases to trimming and J lost 7 bases, with 13 bases between them. The CDR3 DNA is TGTGCCAGCAACAGGCTACAGCGTGGCTACACCTTC. It codes for CASNRLQRGYTF.

The gene calls are TRBV19 and TRBJ2-2; 8 bases match TRBD1. The length of the CDR3 is 13 residues. Germline V lookup: CDR1 LNHDA, CDR2 SQIVND (reference sequence). Trimming cost V 5 bases and J 6 bases; bases outside gene matches: 2. CDR3 loop: CASSWTGSGELFF. DNA of the CDR3: TGTGCCAGTAGTTGGACAGGGTCCGGGGAGCTGTTTTTT.

In nucleotides, the CDR3 is TGTGCCATCAGTGATACGCGGGGGACTGGAAACACCATATATTTT. Its protein is CAISDTRGTGNTIYF. The chain joins TRBV10-3 to TRBJ1-3; TRBD1 might be the D (5 bases). Trimming shortened V by 3 bases and J by 2 bases, and 11 bases separated the two germline ends. This CDR3 has 15 residues. Germline V gene sequence: CDR1 ENHRY, CDR2 SYGVKD.

The J gene is TRBJ1-1, the V gene TRBV10-3; D remains ambiguous. The CDR3 has 15 amino acids. V was shortened by 5 bases and J by 3 bases, with 16 bases between the two germline ends. From germline, CDR1 is ENHRY and CDR2 SYGVKD. CDR3 bases: TGTGCCATCAGTTCCGCTGGTGGTGAGTACACTGAAGCTTTCTTT. Translated, it gives CAISSAGGEYTEAFF.

As regards this clone: The junction departs from the called germline gene at one end, perhaps through a read error. The genes are TRBV18 and TRBJ2-1, with 7 positions matching TRBD1. Germline lookup yields CDR1 KGHSH and CDR2 LQKENI. The CDR3 sequence is 15 residues long. In DNA, the CDR3 is TGTGTCAGCTCACCGGTACAGGGGACCTACAATGAGCAGTTCTTC. As protein: CVSSPVQGTYNEQFF.

The chain recombines TRBV18 with TRBJ2-3, with D maybe TRBD1 (6 bases). The CDR3 runs to 16 residues. Germline assignment: CDR1 KGHSH and CDR2 LQKENI. V was pared by 3 bases and J by 0 bases, with 13 bases between. CDR3 residues: CASSPRGGSSTDTQYF. For the CDR3, the DNA is TGTGCCAGCTCACCTAGAGGGGGTTCCAGCACAGATACGCAGTATTTT.

The chain combines TRBV9 with TRBJ2-2; the D gene is possibly TRBD2 (5 bases). The V gene lost 4 bases and the J gene lost 4 bases, with 11 bases spanning the gap. Germline values: CDR1 SGDLS, CDR2 YYNGEE. The CDR3 covers 14 residues. The CDR3 here is CASSPFGSTGELFF. The DNA of the CDR3 is TGTGCCAGCAGCCCATTTGGGAGCACCGGGGAGCTGTTTTTT.

This chain links TRBV27 with TRBJ1-4, with TRBD1 matching 12 bases. The CDR3 contains 14 residues. Trimming removed 4 bases from V and 8 bases from J; junction bases left unmatched: 2. Germline CDR1 MNHEY, CDR2 SMNVEV (reference sequence). Here the CDR3 reads CASSWDRGREKLFF. The CDR3 nucleotides are TGTGCCAGCAGTTGGGACAGGGGGCGCGAAAAACTGTTTTTT.

This chain joins TRBV6-5 and TRBJ2-1; possible D gene TRBD1, 5 bases. Germline lookup yields CDR1 MNHEY and CDR2 SVGAGI. The V and J ends lost 0 bases and 1 base respectively, with 10 bases between them. This CDR3 spans 16 amino acids. The CDR3 spells CASSYSFQGSYNEQFF. The CDR3 bases are TGTGCCAGCAGTTACTCTTTTCAGGGATCCTACAATGAGCAGTTCTTC.

The chain couples TRBV7-3 to TRBJ2-2; 9 nucleotides align to TRBD1. This CDR3 spans 15 amino acids. The junction had 4 bases not matched to a gene; V was cut back by 4 bases and J by 4 bases. Germline loops: CDR1 SGHTA, CDR2 FQGTGA. The CDR3 DNA sequence: TGTGCCAGCAGCTCGCACAGGGGGCTCACCGGGGAGCTGTTTTTT. Its translation: CASSSHRGLTGELFF.

This chain uses TRBV12-3 or TRBV12-4 with TRBJ1-5; D not resolved. V dropped 6 bases and J dropped 5 bases, with 11 bases sitting between them. The CDR3 totals 13 residues. CDR3 sequence reads: CASRLHIHQPQHF. The CDR3 bases are TGTGCCAGCAGGTTGCACATCCATCAGCCCCAGCATTTT.

The chain recombines TRBV6-2 or TRBV6-3 with TRBJ1-2; 7 nucleotides match TRBD1. This CDR3 has 13 amino acids. The junction had 5 bases not matched to a gene; V was cut back by 5 bases and J by 5 bases. CDR1 is MNHEY and CDR2 is SVGEGT in the germline V gene. CDR3 sequence: CASSQQGTYGYTF. The CDR3 DNA reads as TGTGCCAGCAGTCAACAGGGGACGTATGGCTACACCTTC.

This sequence joins TRBV7-9 and TRBJ2-1, with D hard to call. Trimming cost V 6 bases and J 6 bases, with 6 bases left between them. CDR3 size: 11 residues. Germline V gene data show CDR1 as SEHNR and CDR2 as FQNEAQ (reference sequence). DNA for the CDR3: TGTGCCAGCAGTACGGGCAATGAGCAGTTCTTC. Its translation: CASSTGNEQFF.

The chain joins TRBV19 to TRBJ1-3; D is perhaps TRBD1 (6 bases). The V end was cut by 6 bases, the J end by 2 bases, with 14 bases between. Germline V gene lookup returns CDR1 LNHDA and CDR2 SQIVND (reference sequence). CDR3 size: 15 residues. CDR3 residues: CASRQQGTTGNTIYF. In nucleotides, the CDR3 is TGTGCCAGTAGACAACAGGGAACAACTGGAAACACCATATATTTT.

V is TRBV7-9 and J is TRBJ1-4; maybe TRBD1 (6 bases). The CDR3 is 16 amino acids. CDR1 is SEHNR, CDR2 FQNEAQ, per germline (reference sequence). V dropped 5 bases and J dropped 3 bases, with 16 bases sitting between them. As DNA, the CDR3 is TGTGCCAGCAGCCCCAGGGGAGACAGGTCTAATGAAAAACTGTTTTTT. This translates into CASSPRGDRSNEKLFF.

This clone was detected once. The V and J genes are TRBV28 and TRBJ1-4; 7 nucleotides align to TRBD1. Germline V gives CDR1 MDHEN, CDR2 SYDVKM. V lost 2 bases to trimming and J lost 4 bases; unmatched junction nucleotides: 4. This CDR3 region has 15 residues. CDR3 bases: TGTGCCAGCAGTTTACTTGGGACAGATAATGAAAAACTGTTTTTT. Residues: CASSLLGTDNEKLFF.

This clone was observed a single time. The gene calls are TRBV11-2 and TRBJ2-4; TRBD1 might be the D (5 bases). The germline V and J ends were trimmed by 0 bases and 0 bases, with 12 bases remaining between them. Germline V gene sequence: CDR1 SGHAT, CDR2 FQNNGV. The CDR3 is 17 amino acids. The CDR3 spells CASSLDRAILAKNIQYF. The DNA of the CDR3 is TGTGCCAGCAGCTTAGACAGGGCAATCCTAGCCAAAAACATTCAGTACTTC.

In DNA, the CDR3 is TGTGCCAGCAGCTTAGGATCTGGGAGAAACACTGAAGCTTTCTTT. Protein product: CASSLGSGRNTEAFF. The rearrangement links TRBV7-8 to TRBJ1-1; D uncertain. V shed 1 base and J shed 2 bases, with 11 bases lying between them. The CDR3 extends over 15 amino acids. Per germline, CDR1 SGHVS and CDR2 FQNEAQ.

This clone was detected only once. This rearrangement joins TRBV18 to TRBJ2-7, with 10 positions matching TRBD2. The CDR3 loop spans 15 amino acids. CDR1 and CDR2 (germline): KGHSH, LQKENI. V dropped 2 bases and J dropped 4; count of bases not matched to a gene: 5. CDR3 sequence reads: CASSPSSGSWYEQYF. The CDR3 DNA follows: TGTGCCAGCTCACCATCTAGCGGGAGCTGGTACGAGCAGTACTTC. Complete variable domain (other parts from reference TRBV18 and TRBJ2-7): NAGVMQNPRHLVRRRGQEARLRCSPMKGHSHVYWYRQLPEEGLKFMVYLQKENIIDESGMPKERFSAEFPKEGPSILRIQQVVRGDSAAYFCASSPSSGSWYEQYFGPGTRLTVT.

The J gene is TRBJ2-5, the V gene TRBV25-1; the match to TRBD2 covers 9 bases. V trimming: 7 bases; J trimming: 1 base; junction bases outside the gene matches: 4. The CDR3 covers 14 residues. Germline V gene data show CDR1 as MGHDK and CDR2 as SYGVNS. As DNA, the CDR3 is TGTGCCAGCAACCCTAGCGGGATCCAAGAGACCCAGTACTTC. It is translated as CASNPSGIQETQYF.

The chain uses TRBV19 and TRBJ1-3, with D hard to call. V dropped 5 bases and J dropped 2 bases, with 13 bases sitting between them. Germline V gene lookup returns CDR1 LNHDA and CDR2 SQIVND (reference sequence). The CDR3 spans 15 residues. The CDR3 loop reads CASSWAQSAGNTIYF. In DNA, the CDR3 is TGTGCCAGTAGTTGGGCCCAAAGTGCTGGAAACACCATATATTTT.

The chain uses TRBV13 and TRBJ2-5; D is unresolved. The CDR3 contains 12 residues. The ends were cut back, 5 bases at V and 0 bases at J, with 4 bases in the middle. CDR1 PRHDT and CDR2 FYEKMQ come from the germline V gene (reference sequence). Here the CDR3 DNA reads TGTGCCAGCAGCCGGTACCAAGAGACCCAGTACTTC. This translates into CASSRYQETQYF.